The 22 T cell receptor beta chains in this list originate from one sample, sequenced in a study of T-cell reconstitution after alpha-beta-depleted transplantation in children. Researchers prepared the TCRbeta library using unique molecular identifiers, the study reports. TCRdb analysed the PCR reads with MiXCR anew, one entry per CDR3 protein. In the table there are hundreds of thousands of distinct CDR3 sequences, 10% to 15% of which are singletons. Sequencing was performed on PBMCs, mostly from graft donor cells, taken 360 days after TCRalphabeta/CD19-depleted stem cell transplant. The origin of the receptors is a male patient younger than 18 who had a stem cell transplant for acute myeloid leukemia, so the T cells may come from the graft donor.

The chain links TRBV14 to TRBJ2-6; D is unclear. The CDR3 loop spans 16 amino acids. With 4 bases removed from V and 4 bases from J, the gap between germline ends came to 14 bases. CDR1 and CDR2 (germline): SGHDN, FVKESK. CDR3 protein: CASSRPRALGANVLTF. CDR3 sequence (DNA): TGTGCCAGCAGCCGACCTAGGGCGCTCGGGGCCAACGTCCTGACTTTC.

The V gene is TRBV7-6, the J gene TRBJ2-6, with 7 bases fitting TRBD1. With 4 bases clipped from V and 0 bases from J, the junction kept 9 bases outside the gene matches. CDR1 is SGHVS, CDR2 FNYEAQ, per germline. The length of the CDR3 is 18 residues. The CDR3 sequence: CASSWSRDSASGANVLTF. The CDR3 bases are TGTGCCAGCAGCTGGTCCCGGGACAGTGCCTCTGGGGCCAACGTCCTGACTTTC. The full variable domain, with the rest looked up from reference TRBV7-6 and TRBJ2-6, is GAGVSQSPRYKVTKRGQDVALRCDPISGHVSLYWYRQALGQGPEFLTYFNYEAQQDKSGLPNDRFSAERPEGSISTLTIQRTEQRDSAMYRCASSWSRDSASGANVLTFGAGSRLTVL.

This clonotype turned up a few times. The J gene is TRBJ2-7, the V gene TRBV6-8, with a weak D call TRBD2 (6 bases). CDR1 and CDR2 from the germline V gene are MNHGY and SAAAGT. The CDR3 has 16 residues. V lost 5 bases and J 1 base, leaving 18 bases between the germline ends. For the CDR3, the DNA is TGTGCCAGCAGTCCCCACCGGCTAGCGAGTTCCTACGAGCAGTACTTC. This sequence encodes CASSPHRLASSYEQYF.

V usage is TRBV30 and J usage is TRBJ2-3; 11 nucleotides agree with TRBD2. Germline V gives CDR1 GTSNPN, CDR2 SVGIG (reference sequence). J was trimmed by 5 bases and V by 2 bases; bases with no gene match: 9. The CDR3 length is 16 residues. Here the CDR3 reads CAWSKGGLAGGDTQYF. CDR3 sequence (DNA): TGTGCCTGGAGTAAAGGGGGGCTAGCGGGAGGAGATACGCAGTATTTT.

This clonotype was observed a handful of times. The rearrangement joins TRBV6-2 or TRBV6-3 to TRBJ2-7; the match to TRBD1 covers 7 bases. This CDR3 spans 14 amino acids. Germline values: CDR1 MNHEY, CDR2 SVGEGT. The V gene end was trimmed by 6 bases and the J gene end by 7 bases; junction bases not matched to a gene: 12. The CDR3 sequence: CASSPDRVVREQYF. In DNA, the CDR3 is TGTGCCAGCAGCCCTGACAGGGTTGTGCGGGAGCAGTACTTC.

This clonotype was detected ten times or more. The chain has TRBV4-3 and TRBJ2-3, with 9 positions matching TRBD2. Germline assignment: CDR1 LGHNA and CDR2 YSLEER. V shed 1 base and J 0 bases; nucleotides not matched to a gene: 2. This CDR3 contains 16 residues. CDR3 sequence (DNA): TGCGCCAGCAGCCAAGGGACTAGCGATAGCACAGATACGCAGTATTTT. Protein: CASSQGTSDSTDTQYF.

The chain combines TRBV18 with TRBJ2-3; TRBD2 agrees at 9 bases. Unmatched junction bases numbered 14, after V lost 1 base and J lost 0 bases. This CDR3 spans 20 amino acids. Germline V gene lookup returns CDR1 KGHSH and CDR2 LQKENI. CDR3 bases: TGTGCCAGCTCACCACTCTCGGTCCAGCGGGGGGTCGCTAGCACAGATACGCAGTATTTT. This codes for CASSPLSVQRGVASTDTQYF.

V usage is TRBV6-2 or TRBV6-3 and J usage is TRBJ2-7; a possible D gene is TRBD1 (5 bases). The CDR3 spans 15 residues. With 5 bases removed from V and 2 bases from J, the gap between germline ends came to 16 bases. Per germline, CDR1 MNHEY and CDR2 SVGEGT. The CDR3 sequence is CASSLYVDRTYEQYF. For the CDR3, the DNA is TGTGCCAGCAGTCTGTATGTAGACAGAACCTACGAGCAGTACTTC.

The chain recombines TRBV2 with TRBJ1-1; 9 positions agree with TRBD1. The ends lost 3 bases at V and 1 base at J; junction bases unmatched: 12. This CDR3 has 18 amino acids. Germline-derived CDR1 and CDR2 are SNHLY and FYNNEI. CDR3 nucleotides: TGTGCCAGCAGTGACCGGACAGGGGAATACGGACCGAACACTGAAGCTTTCTTT. This gives the protein CASSDRTGEYGPNTEAFF.

The chain has TRBV11-1 and TRBJ2-7, with D hard to call. The V end lost 5 bases, the J end lost 0 bases, and 17 bases lay between the germline ends. CDR1 and CDR2 from the germline V gene are SGHAT and FQDESV (reference sequence). This CDR3 has 16 residues. CDR3 residues: CASSRAYHQSSYEQYF. The DNA for the CDR3 is TGTGCCAGCAGCCGTGCGTACCACCAGAGCTCCTACGAGCAGTACTTC.

In its sample, this clonotype was seen many times. The chain uses TRBV20-1 and TRBJ2-3; no clear D. Trimming cost V 3 bases and J 2 bases, with 9 bases left between them. Germline V gene lookup returns CDR1 DFQATT and CDR2 SNEGSKA (reference sequence). The CDR3 loop spans 13 amino acids. The CDR3 DNA is TGCAGTGCTAGTGTAACCGTCACAGATACGCAGTATTTT. It yields the protein CSASVTVTDTQYF.

This chain joins TRBV20-1 and TRBJ2-7; 13 nucleotides align to TRBD2. Trimming cost V 4 bases and J 3 bases; bases outside gene matches: 12. The germline V gene has CDR1 DFQATT and CDR2 SNEGSKA (reference sequence). CDR3 length equals 17 residues. CDR3 region: CSANLGLAGPFYYEQYF. The CDR3 coding sequence is TGCAGTGCTAACCTGGGACTAGCGGGACCCTTCTACTACGAGCAGTACTTC.

This clonotype was picked up many times. The chain links TRBV7-3 to TRBJ1-1; D gene unclear. V was trimmed by 5 bases and J by 5 bases, leaving 15 bases between them. Germline-derived CDR1 and CDR2 are SGHTA and FQGTGA. The CDR3 loop spans 14 amino acids. Written as DNA, the CDR3 is TGTGCCAGCAGCCCCTTGGCGGGAAGGACTGAAGCTTTCTTT. This codes for CASSPLAGRTEAFF.

This clonotype came up a few times. The CDR3 protein is CSVETLQSSYEQYF. The CDR3 DNA sequence: TGCAGCGTTGAGACTTTACAAAGCTCCTACGAGCAGTACTTC. The rearrangement joins TRBV29-1 to TRBJ2-7; no firm D call. CDR1 and CDR2 (germline): SQVTM, ANQGSEA. Between the trimmed V and J ends, which lost 3 bases and 0 bases, there was a span of 12 bases. CDR3 length equals 14 residues.

The chain joins TRBV5-6 to TRBJ2-1; a possible D gene is TRBD2 (6 bases). This CDR3 region has 16 residues. Between the trimmed V and J ends, which lost 2 bases and 1 base, there was a span of 13 bases. Germline lookup yields CDR1 SGHDT and CDR2 YYEEEE. CDR3 DNA sequence: TGTGCCAGCAGCTTAGACGTAGCGGTTTCCTACAATGAGCAGTTCTTC. It specifies CASSLDVAVSYNEQFF.

This clonotype was found a few times. The chain carries TRBV29-1 and TRBJ2-7; 8 bases agree with TRBD1. The CDR3 covers 15 residues. J lost 5 bases, V lost 6 bases, and 15 bases had no gene match. Germline-derived CDR1 and CDR2 are SQVTM and ANQGSEA. For the CDR3, the DNA is TGCAGCGTCGAACCGCTAGAGGCAGGGGGCAACGAGCAGTACTTC. Translated: CSVEPLEAGGNEQYF.

A few counts support this clonotype. This chain uses TRBV7-2 with TRBJ2-7, with D possibly matching TRBD2 (6 bases). This CDR3 spans 15 amino acids. Germline CDR1 reads SGHTA; CDR2 reads FQGNSA. V shed 0 bases and J shed 5 bases, with 14 bases lying between them. CDR3 residues: CASSLALGWGDEQYF. The CDR3 DNA follows: TGTGCCAGCAGCTTAGCGTTGGGGTGGGGGGACGAGCAGTACTTC.

The V call is TRBV28, the J call TRBJ2-1, with TRBD1 matching 7 bases. CDR1 and CDR2 (germline): MDHEN, SYDVKM. There are 14 residues in the CDR3. The trim removed 7 bases at V and 1 base at J, leaving 4 bases unmatched. The DNA for the CDR3 is TGTGCCAGCAAAAGACAGGGATCCTACAATGAGCAGTTCTTC. Amino acid sequence: CASKRQGSYNEQFF.

About this clonotype itself: The conserved closing phenylalanine or tryptophan is absent in this CDR3, likely reflecting a read error. V usage is TRBV25-1 and J usage is TRBJ1-2; no firm D call. The V end was cut by 5 bases, the J end by 1 base, with 11 bases between. CDR3 length: 14 amino acids. Germline V gene data show CDR1 as MGHDK and CDR2 as SYGVNS. Written as DNA, the CDR3 is TGTGCCAGCAGTTCAGTAGGCCATAACTATGGCTACACCTAC. Translation gives CASSSVGHNYGYTY.

This chain connects TRBV5-6 to TRBJ1-2; 8 nucleotides match TRBD1. Germline loops: CDR1 SGHDT, CDR2 YYEEEE. The V segment lost 1 base and the J segment 7 bases; nucleotides outside the gene matches: 6. The CDR3 length is 14 residues. DNA for the CDR3: TGTGCCAGCAGCTTGAGAGACAGGGGAGGTGGCTACACCTTC. It yields the protein CASSLRDRGGGYTF.

The chain recombines TRBV6-5 with TRBJ2-1, with 8 positions matching TRBD2. The CDR3 is made up of 17 amino acids. The germline gives CDR1 MNHEY, CDR2 SVGAGI. After removal of 6 bases from V and 0 bases from J, the junction contained 10 bases not matched to a gene. The CDR3: CASSHVAGGPSYNEQFF. The CDR3 region has the DNA TGTGCCAGCAGCCACGTGGCGGGAGGCCCCTCCTACAATGAGCAGTTCTTC.

In its sample, this clonotype was seen a few times. The chain joins TRBV20-1 to TRBJ2-7, with 9 bases aligning to TRBD2. J lost 0 bases, V lost 6 bases, and 6 bases had no gene match. This CDR3 is 14 amino acids long. CDR1 DFQATT and CDR2 SNEGSKA come from the germline V gene (reference sequence). The CDR3 DNA reads as TGCAGTGCCGGACTAGCGAGGAGCTCCTACGAGCAGTACTTC. Its protein is CSAGLARSSYEQYF.